This T cell receptor beta chain was sequenced in a study of blood T cell repertoires in COVID-19. Study background: The origin of the acute and convalescent COVID-19 samples was the United States, Italy and Spain.

CDR3 length: 14 amino acids. Between the trimmed V and J ends, which lost 2 bases and 7 bases, there was a span of 12 bases. Germline V gene lookup returns CDR1 SGHTA and CDR2 FQGTGA. Repertoires were generated with immunoSEQ multiplex PCR, while TCRdb's copy carries only in-frame clones and drops some. The sample records under 300,000 clones, approximately 91% being singletons. Membership in each cohort depended on participant-reported clinical history. The sequencing input was PBMCs or T cells enriched from blood (not recorded which). The chain combines TRBV7-3 with TRBJ2-1; D perhaps matches TRBD2 (6 bases). This sequence originates from a woman aged 40 to 55 with acute COVID-19. CDR3 in DNA: TGTGCCAGCAGCTTAGGGGGGTTGCCTAATGAGCAGTTCTTC. It encodes CASSLGGLPNEQFF.